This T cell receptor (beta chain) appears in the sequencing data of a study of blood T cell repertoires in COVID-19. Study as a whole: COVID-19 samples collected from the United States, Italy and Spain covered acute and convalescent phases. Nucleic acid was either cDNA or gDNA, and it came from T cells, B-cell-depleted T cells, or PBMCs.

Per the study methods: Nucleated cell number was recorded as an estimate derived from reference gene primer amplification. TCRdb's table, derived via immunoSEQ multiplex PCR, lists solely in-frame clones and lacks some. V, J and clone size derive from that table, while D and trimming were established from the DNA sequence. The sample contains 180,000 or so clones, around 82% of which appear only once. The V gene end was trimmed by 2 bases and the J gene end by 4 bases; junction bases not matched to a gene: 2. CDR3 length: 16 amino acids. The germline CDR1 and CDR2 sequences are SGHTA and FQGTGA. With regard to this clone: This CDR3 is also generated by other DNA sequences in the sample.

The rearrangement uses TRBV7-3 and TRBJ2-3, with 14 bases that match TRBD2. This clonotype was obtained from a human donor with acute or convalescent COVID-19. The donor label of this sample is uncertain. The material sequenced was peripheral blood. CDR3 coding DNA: TGTGCCAGCAGCTTAGGACTAGCGGGAGGCGCAGATACGCAGTATTTT. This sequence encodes CASSLGLAGGADTQYF. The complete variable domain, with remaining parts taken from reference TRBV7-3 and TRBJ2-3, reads GAGVSQTPSNKVTEKGKYVELRCDPISGHTALYWYRQSLGQGPEFLIYFQGTGAADDSGLPNDRFFAVRPEGSVSTLKIQRTERGDSAVYLCASSLGLAGGADTQYFGPGTRLTVL.